The 17 T cell receptor beta chains below come from one sample, sequenced in a study of blood T cell repertoires in COVID-19. Assay: immunoSEQ multiplex PCR; the TCRdb copy retains only in-frame clones and omits some. The sample has fewer than 250,000 clones; over 80% are singletons. Specimen: peripheral blood. All receptors derive from a woman aged 55 to 70 with COVID-19, enrolled during active disease.

The chain has TRBV25-1 and TRBJ2-5; D gene ambiguous. This CDR3 has 15 residues. Trimming stripped 3 bases from V and 5 bases from J, with 16 bases between. Germline loops: CDR1 MGHDK, CDR2 SYGVNS. As DNA, the CDR3 is TGTGCCAGCAGTGAGGTGACTGGATATGGGGAGACCCAGTACTTC. This codes for CASSEVTGYGETQYF.

The chain links TRBV28 to TRBJ2-5; TRBD2 agrees at 10 bases. V gave up 7 bases and J gave up 5 bases; unmatched junction bases: 16. This CDR3 comprises 17 residues. From germline, CDR1 is MDHEN and CDR2 SYDVKM. The CDR3 is CASTRKGLAGGLETQYF. Here the CDR3 DNA reads TGTGCCAGCACCCGAAAAGGCTTAGCGGGAGGACTGGAGACCCAGTACTTC.

The chain combines TRBV11-3 with TRBJ2-1; 15 bases match TRBD2. The CDR3 covers 16 residues. Germline CDR1 reads SGHNT; CDR2 reads YENEEA. J was trimmed by 5 bases and V by 5 bases; bases with no gene match: 4. CDR3 loop: CASSPGLAGGHNEQFF. In nucleotides, the CDR3 is TGTGCCAGCAGCCCCGGACTAGCGGGGGGGCACAATGAGCAGTTCTTC.

The gene calls are TRBV6-4 and TRBJ2-3; TRBD1 matches 9 bases. CDR1 and CDR2 from the germline V gene are MRHNA and SNTAGT. The CDR3 length is 15 residues. The V segment lost 2 bases and the J segment 5 bases; nucleotides outside the gene matches: 5. The DNA of the CDR3 is TGTGCCAGCAGTGACCCGGGACAGGGCATAGATACGCAGTATTTT. This translates into CASSDPGQGIDTQYF.

The CDR3 region has the DNA TGTGCCAGCAGTCCAGAGGGGGGGGACACAGATACGCAGTATTTT. It is translated as CASSPEGGDTDTQYF. V gene TRBV25-1 combines with J gene TRBJ2-3; perhaps TRBD2 as D (7 bases). V lost 5 bases and J 2 bases, leaving 14 bases between the germline ends. Germline CDR1 is MGHDK and CDR2 is SYGVNS. The length of the CDR3 is 15 residues.

The CDR3 is CAISERHRGSNQPQHF. The DNA of the CDR3 is TGTGCCATCAGTGAGCGTCACCGAGGTAGCAATCAGCCCCAGCATTTT. The chain is built from TRBV10-3 and TRBJ1-5; D call uncertain. The CDR3 is made up of 16 amino acids. The V gene lost 2 bases and the J gene lost 0 bases, with 11 bases spanning the gap. Germline CDR1 reads ENHRY; CDR2 reads SYGVKD.

This clone was seen a few times. The chain couples TRBV12-3 or TRBV12-4 to TRBJ1-1; TRBD1 matches 7 bases. CDR3 length equals 13 residues. The V and J ends lost 0 bases and 10 bases, in that order; junction bases with no gene match: 5. CDR3 sequence reads: CASSLAQTGIAFF. The CDR3 DNA reads TGTGCCAGCAGTTTAGCGCAGACAGGGATAGCTTTCTTT.

The rearrangement links TRBV5-4 to TRBJ2-3, with D possibly matching TRBD2 (5 bases). Trimming pared 0 bases from V and 0 bases from J, leaving 11 bases between. This CDR3 region has 16 residues. The germline CDR1 and CDR2 sequences are SGHNT and YYREEE (reference sequence). The CDR3 nucleotides read TGTGCCAGCAGCTTGGACCCAGCGGCTAGCACAGATACGCAGTATTTT. It translates to CASSLDPAASTDTQYF.

The gene calls are TRBV7-3 and TRBJ2-6, with a possible D match to TRBD2 (6 bases). The CDR3 has 17 amino acids. The V and J ends lost 5 bases and 2 bases respectively, with 16 bases between them. Germline-derived CDR1 and CDR2 are SGHTA and FQGTGA. In DNA form, the CDR3 reads TGTGCCAGCAGCCGCCGGGAGCAAGCAGCTGGGGCCAACGTCCTGACTTTC. Translated, it gives CASSRREQAAGANVLTF.

The V call is TRBV6-1, the J call TRBJ2-7, with D maybe TRBD1 (6 bases). Looked up from germline, CDR1 is MNHNS and CDR2 is SASEGT. The CDR3 is 13 residues long. V lost 1 base to trimming and J lost 3 bases, with 7 bases between them. The CDR3 sequence is CASSEGTVYEQYV. In DNA, the CDR3 is TGTGCCAGCAGTGAAGGGACAGTCTACGAGCAGTACGTC.

The J gene is TRBJ2-7, the V gene TRBV9; a weak D match, TRBD1 (5 bases). V was cut by 3 bases and J by 4 bases, with 11 bases left in between. The CDR3 covers 13 residues. Germline V gives CDR1 SGDLS, CDR2 YYNGEE. CDR3 in amino acids: CASSGSRGYEQYF. CDR3 bases: TGTGCCAGCAGCGGTAGTAGGGGTTACGAGCAGTACTTC.

The V call is TRBV12-3 or TRBV12-4, the J call TRBJ2-7, with TRBD2 as a possible D gene (6 bases). V lost 2 bases, J lost 1 base, and 6 bases lay in between. This CDR3 has 13 residues. The CDR3 DNA reads TGTGCCAGCAGTTTACGGGGGTCCTACGAGCAGTACGTC. Translation gives CASSLRGSYEQYV.

The table lists this clone with a count of one. This chain links TRBV28 with TRBJ2-2, with D possibly TRBD1 on 5 matching bases. Per the germline V gene, CDR1 is MDHEN and CDR2 is SYDVKM. CDR3 length equals 12 residues. Deletions cut 7 bases from V and 8 bases from J, with 11 bases between. CDR3 region: CASTGIWGELFF. CDR3 in DNA: TGTGCCAGCACAGGGATATGGGGGGAGCTGTTTTTT.

This chain uses TRBV13 with TRBJ2-7; D possibly corresponds to TRBD2 (6 bases). The CDR3 has 12 residues. From germline, CDR1 is PRHDT and CDR2 FYEKMQ (reference sequence). Trimming cost V 5 bases and J 4 bases, with 9 bases left between them. CDR3 amino acids: CASSPGGYEQYV. The CDR3 DNA reads as TGTGCCAGCAGCCCCGGGGGTTACGAGCAGTACGTC.

The rearrangement links TRBV9 to TRBJ2-2; 9 positions agree with TRBD1. There are 16 residues in the CDR3. In germline, CDR1 is SGDLS, CDR2 YYNGEE. J gave up 2 bases and V 4 bases, and 6 bases lay outside the gene matches. The chain's CDR3 is CASSPWDRVNTGELFF. The CDR3 DNA follows: TGTGCCAGCAGCCCCTGGGACAGGGTTAACACCGGGGAGCTGTTTTTT.

The J gene is TRBJ1-1, the V gene TRBV24-1; D might be TRBD1 (6 bases). The CDR3 totals 13 residues. V shed 3 bases and J shed 7 bases, with 11 bases lying between them. Germline CDR1 and CDR2: KGHDR and SFDVKD. The CDR3 DNA follows: TGTGCCACCAGTGATCCCAGACAGGATGAAGCTTTCTTT. It codes for CATSDPRQDEAFF.

This clone appeared many times. J is TRBJ1-2 and V is TRBV27; TRBD1 agrees at 9 bases. V dropped 3 bases and J dropped 6; count of bases not matched to a gene: 2. In germline, CDR1 is MNHEY, CDR2 SMNVEV (reference sequence). This CDR3 is built from 13 residues. This CDR3 is CASSFGTGNGYTF. Here the CDR3 DNA reads TGTGCCAGCAGTTTCGGGACAGGGAATGGCTACACCTTC.